Listed below are T cell receptor beta chains from one sample, sequenced in a study of blood T cells in healthy people across ages. Each CDR3 protein gets one entry after TCRdb re-called the 5' RACE reads with MiXCR. The sample lists around 1,000,000 distinct CDR3 sequences, roughly two fifths occurring once. Sequencing input: blood. These receptors were obtained from a man younger than 30 in good health. The CDR3 runs from the conserved cysteine through the conserved F or W. A D gene is named only where the DNA matches it firmly. Size is stated for part of the rows, as once, few or many counts, or as a class when the clone is expanded.

v_gene: TRBV20-1; d_gene: NA; j_gene: TRBJ2-3; abundance: NA; CDR3aa: CSALNPQGAANADTQYF; CDR3nt: TGCAGTGCTTTAAATCCACAGGGCGCCGCTAACGCAGATACGCAGTATTTT
v_gene: TRBV7-2; d_gene: NA; j_gene: TRBJ1-3; abundance: NA; CDR3aa: CASSLGPFSGNTIYF; CDR3nt: TGTGCCAGCAGCTTAGGGCCGTTCTCTGGAAACACCATATATTTT
v_gene: TRBV4-2; d_gene: TRBD2; j_gene: TRBJ2-5; abundance: once; CDR3aa: CASSQEGAGVKETQYF; CDR3nt: TGTGCCAGCAGCCAAGAAGGAGCGGGGGTTAAAGAGACCCAGTACTTC
v_gene: TRBV12-3/TRBV12-4; d_gene: NA; j_gene: TRBJ2-5; abundance: NA; CDR3aa: CASSVRAVNETQYF; CDR3nt: TGTGCCAGCAGTGTAAGAGCGGTGAATGAGACCCAGTACTTC
v_gene: TRBV4-3; d_gene: NA; j_gene: TRBJ2-7; abundance: few; CDR3aa: CASSQDNGREQYF; CDR3nt: TGCGCCAGCAGCCAAGATAACGGACGGGAGCAGTACTTC
v_gene: TRBV2; d_gene: NA; j_gene: TRBJ2-5; abundance: NA; CDR3aa: CASIGNSETQYF; CDR3nt: TGTGCCAGCATAGGCAATTCCGAGACCCAGTACTTC
v_gene: TRBV20-1; d_gene: NA; j_gene: TRBJ1-4; abundance: few; CDR3aa: CSARRDKPTNEKLFF; CDR3nt: TGCAGTGCCCGTCGGGACAAGCCAACTAATGAAAAACTGTTTTTT
v_gene: TRBV27; d_gene: NA; j_gene: TRBJ1-1; abundance: NA; CDR3aa: CASSFPGRGTEAFF; CDR3nt: TGTGCCAGCAGTTTCCCAGGGCGGGGGACTGAAGCTTTCTTT
v_gene: TRBV20-1; d_gene: NA; j_gene: TRBJ1-2; abundance: NA; CDR3aa: CSAPETLYGYTF; CDR3nt: TGCAGTGCCCCCGAGACTCTTTATGGCTACACCTTC
v_gene: TRBV7-2; d_gene: TRBD2; j_gene: TRBJ2-3; abundance: NA; CDR3aa: CASSVQRGMTQYF; CDR3nt: TGTGCCAGCAGCGTCCAGCGGGGGATGACGCAGTATTTT